The entry below gives a single TCR beta chain sequence along with its context. The specificity of this receptor is unknown. Nothing much larger sits one base from this clone, and base qualities are not available. The data originate from a study of Tregs in tolerant kidney transplant recipients (dated by TCRdb to the late 2010s). Background on the whole study: Other Treg samples came from an approximately 3-day mixed lymphocyte reaction with belatacept, some followed by an approximately five-day donor restimulation, before sorting recipient CD4+CD25+CD127- cells. Antibodies distinguished recipient from donor cells when sorting primary belatacept mixed lymphocyte reaction cultures. The study used TCRbeta sequencing to identify donor-specific regulatory T cells before combined kidney and bone marrow transplantation, then tracked those cells after transplant. TCRbeta repertoire sequencing was used in a few healthy controls to compare several ways of expanding Tregs specific for an allogeneic donor.

The paper's findings and limits, for the study overall: Expanding Tregs with activated donor B cells appeared to identify the most biologically relevant and donor-specific TCRbeta repertoire. Because only a small number of patients were included, the study had limitations, and the results will need to be validated in larger populations as well as under other immunosuppression protocols. Biological reproducibility was not directly assessed, although technical replication error appeared to be minimal.

The CDR3 covers 15 residues, taking in both the cysteine and the phenylalanine. Kept here is only the CDR3 DNA, which spans 45 bases and is read in frame from base 1. At the junction V is shortened by 1 base and J by 0 bases, with 10 bases in between. Looking up the germline V gene yields CDR1 SGDLS and CDR2 YYNGEE. For TCRbeta CDR3 sequencing, genomic DNA was extracted from sorted cells using the QIAGEN DNeasy Blood and Tissue Kit. High-throughput TCRbeta CDR3 sequencing was carried out commercially through immunoSEQ, with PCR amplification with bias correction and internal controls included. In the original analysis: A unique productive TCRbeta sequence was defined by the CDR3 nucleotide sequence when primers matched, and otherwise by the CDR3 amino acid sequence together with the Vbeta and Jbeta genes. A sequence counted as donor-reactive if, in CFSE-low cells, the sequence had a frequency of at least 0.01% and was expanded at least 5-fold compared with unstimulated cells. Repertoire divergence was quantified by Jensen-Shannon divergence calculated from the top 100 TCRbeta sequences ranked by frequency. When a sample had multiple sequencing runs, each run was corrected for sorting error separately and the runs were then pooled. Held by TCRdb, this immuneACCESS table contains in-frame sequences only and omits some clones. Under half of the omission traces to an unresolved V gene where checked; the cause of the rest is unknown. The DNA gave D and trimming, while V, J and clone size come from that table. In this sample the table shows about 31,000 clones, over 75% of which occur a single time. The ten most abundant clones make up around 2.1% of the sample.

Healthy control blood was obtained either as purchased buffy coats or from healthy volunteers. Healthy control blood was processed to PBMCs with a Ficoll density gradient and then cryopreserved, whereas patient PBMCs were collected both before and after transplant. The sequence was collected from a human donor in good health. The V and J genes are TRBV9 and TRBJ2-5; the D call could be TRBD1 or TRBD2, with each sharing 5 bases. Specimen: Tregs from blood cultured with allogeneic cells. The DNA reads as follows: TGTGCCAGCAGCGTACTCGAGGGGAACCAAGAGACCCAGTACTTC. It specifies CASSVLEGNQETQYF.